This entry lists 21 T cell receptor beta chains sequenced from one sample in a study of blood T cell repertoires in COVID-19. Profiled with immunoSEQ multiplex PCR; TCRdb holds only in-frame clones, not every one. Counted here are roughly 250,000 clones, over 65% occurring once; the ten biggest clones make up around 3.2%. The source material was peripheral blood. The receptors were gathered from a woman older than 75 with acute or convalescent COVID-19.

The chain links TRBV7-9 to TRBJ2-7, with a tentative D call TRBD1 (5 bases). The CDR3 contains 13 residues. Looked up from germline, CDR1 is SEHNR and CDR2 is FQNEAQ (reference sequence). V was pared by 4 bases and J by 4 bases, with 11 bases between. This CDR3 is CASSSGRAYEQYF. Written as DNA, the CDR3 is TGTGCCAGCAGCTCGGGCAGGGCGTACGAGCAGTACTTC.

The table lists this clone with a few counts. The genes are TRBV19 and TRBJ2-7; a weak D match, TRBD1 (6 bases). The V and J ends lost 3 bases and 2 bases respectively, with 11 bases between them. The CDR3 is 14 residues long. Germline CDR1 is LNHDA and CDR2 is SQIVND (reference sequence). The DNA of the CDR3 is TGTGCCAGTAGTATGGGTTCAGGGGCCTACGAGCAGTACTTC. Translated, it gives CASSMGSGAYEQYF.

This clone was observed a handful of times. The CDR3 nucleotides are TGCGCCAGCAGCCGACCGGGACAGGGATATGGCTACACCTTC. It translates to CASSRPGQGYGYTF. The rearrangement links TRBV4-1 to TRBJ1-2, with TRBD1 matching over 9 bases. The germline V gene encodes CDR1 MGHRA and CDR2 YSYEKL. Germline trimming cut 4 bases from V and 5 bases from J; bases unmatched to any gene: 5. The CDR3 has 14 amino acids.

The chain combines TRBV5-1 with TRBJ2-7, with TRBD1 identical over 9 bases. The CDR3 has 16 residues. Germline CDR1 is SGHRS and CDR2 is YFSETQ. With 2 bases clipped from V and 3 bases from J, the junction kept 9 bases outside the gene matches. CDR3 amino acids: CASSLNYRGLNYEQYF. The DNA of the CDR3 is TGCGCCAGCAGCTTAAATTACAGGGGGCTAAACTACGAGCAGTACTTC.

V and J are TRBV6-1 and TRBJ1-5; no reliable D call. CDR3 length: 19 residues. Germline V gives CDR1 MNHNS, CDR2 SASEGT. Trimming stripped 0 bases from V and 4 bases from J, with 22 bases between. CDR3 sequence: CASSEARFTATGGNQPQHF. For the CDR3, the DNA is TGTGCCAGCAGTGAAGCGCGGTTCACGGCTACCGGAGGTAATCAGCCCCAGCATTTT.

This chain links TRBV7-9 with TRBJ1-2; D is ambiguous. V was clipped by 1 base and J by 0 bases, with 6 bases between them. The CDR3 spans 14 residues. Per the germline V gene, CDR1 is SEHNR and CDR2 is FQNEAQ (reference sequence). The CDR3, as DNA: TGTGCCAGCAGCTTAGAGACACCTAACTATGGCTACACCTTC. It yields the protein CASSLETPNYGYTF. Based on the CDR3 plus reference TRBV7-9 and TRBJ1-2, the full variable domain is DTGVSQNPRHKITKRGQNVTFRCDPISEHNRLYWYRQTLGQGPEFLTYFQNEAQLEKSRLLSDRFSAERPKGSFSTLEIQRTEQGDSAMYLCASSLETPNYGYTFGSGTRLTVV.

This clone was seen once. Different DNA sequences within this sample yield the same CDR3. Here the CDR3 DNA reads TGTGCCAGCAGCTTAGGTGGACTAGCGGTCCAAGAGACCCAGTACTTC. Translation gives CASSLGGLAVQETQYF. V gene TRBV7-2 combines with J gene TRBJ2-5; 10 positions agree with TRBD2. The V segment lost 1 base and the J segment 1 base; nucleotides outside the gene matches: 3. Germline CDR1 SGHTA, CDR2 FQGNSA. The CDR3 is made up of 16 amino acids.

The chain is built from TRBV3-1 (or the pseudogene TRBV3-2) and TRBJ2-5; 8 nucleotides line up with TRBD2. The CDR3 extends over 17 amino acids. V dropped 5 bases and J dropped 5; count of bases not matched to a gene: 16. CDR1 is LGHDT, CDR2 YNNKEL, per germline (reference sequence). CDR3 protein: CASSSASRGGLRETQYF. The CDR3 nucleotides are TGTGCCAGCAGCTCAGCTAGTCGGGGGGGCCTCCGGGAGACCCAGTACTTC.

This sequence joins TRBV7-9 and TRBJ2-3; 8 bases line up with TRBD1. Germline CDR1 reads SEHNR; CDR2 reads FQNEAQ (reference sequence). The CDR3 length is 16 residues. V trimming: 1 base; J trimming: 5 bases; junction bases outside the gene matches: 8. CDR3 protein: CASSLESRGRGDTQYF. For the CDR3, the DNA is TGTGCCAGCAGCTTAGAGTCCAGGGGGCGGGGAGATACGCAGTATTTT.

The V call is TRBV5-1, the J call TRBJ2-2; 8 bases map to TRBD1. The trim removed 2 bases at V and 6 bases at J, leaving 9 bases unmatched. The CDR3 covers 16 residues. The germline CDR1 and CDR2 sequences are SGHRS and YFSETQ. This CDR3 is CASSFGQGVVSGELFF. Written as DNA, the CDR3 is TGCGCCAGCAGCTTTGGACAGGGTGTAGTTTCCGGGGAGCTGTTTTTT.

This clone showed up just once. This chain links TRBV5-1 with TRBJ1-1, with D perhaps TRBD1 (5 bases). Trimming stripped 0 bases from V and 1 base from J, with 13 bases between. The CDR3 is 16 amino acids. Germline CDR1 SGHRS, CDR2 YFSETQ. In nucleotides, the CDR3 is TGCGCCAGCAGCTTGGTCCCGCGACAGCCGAACACTGAAGCTTTCTTT. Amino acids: CASSLVPRQPNTEAFF.

For the CDR3, the DNA is TGTGCCAGCAGCGACTACCAGAATTCACCCCTCCACTTT. Protein: CASSDYQNSPLHF. This chain joins TRBV7-9 and TRBJ1-6; D gene unclear. Trimming took off 5 bases at V and 7 bases at J, with 9 bases between the two ends. CDR3 length equals 13 residues. The V gene's germline CDR1 is SEHNR and CDR2 FQNEAQ (reference sequence). The full variable domain, rest sourced from reference TRBV7-9 and TRBJ1-6, is DTGVSQNPRHKITKRGQNVTFRCDPISEHNRLYWYRQTLGQGPEFLTYFQNEAQLEKSRLLSDRFSAERPKGSFSTLEIQRTEQGDSAMYLCASSDYQNSPLHFGNGTRLTVT.

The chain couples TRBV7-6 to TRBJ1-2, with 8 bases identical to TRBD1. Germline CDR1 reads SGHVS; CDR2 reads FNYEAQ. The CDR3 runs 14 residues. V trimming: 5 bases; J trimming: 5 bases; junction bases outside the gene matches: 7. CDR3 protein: CASSPWTGKYGYTF. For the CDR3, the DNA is TGTGCCAGCAGCCCGTGGACAGGGAAATATGGCTACACCTTC.

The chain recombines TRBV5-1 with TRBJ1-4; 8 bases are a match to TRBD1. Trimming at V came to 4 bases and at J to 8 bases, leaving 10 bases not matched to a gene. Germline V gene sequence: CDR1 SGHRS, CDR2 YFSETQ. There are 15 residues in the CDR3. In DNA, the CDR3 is TGCGCCAGCAGCCCATCCGGACAGGGCAACGAAAAACTGTTTTTT. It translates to CASSPSGQGNEKLFF.

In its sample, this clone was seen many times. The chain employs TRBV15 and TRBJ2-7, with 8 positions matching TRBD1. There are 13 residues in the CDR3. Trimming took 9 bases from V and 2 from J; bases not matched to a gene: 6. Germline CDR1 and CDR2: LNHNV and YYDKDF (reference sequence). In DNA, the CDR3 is TGTGCCACAAGGACAGGGAATACCTACGAGCAGTACTTC. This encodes CATRTGNTYEQYF.

The CDR3 region has the DNA TGTGCCAGCAGCTTAGATCTGAGCACAGATACGCAGTATTTT. Residues: CASSLDLSTDTQYF. The V gene is TRBV7-9, the J gene TRBJ2-3; no clear D. V lost 1 base, J lost 0 bases, and 5 bases lay in between. The germline V gene encodes CDR1 SEHNR and CDR2 FQNEAQ (reference sequence). This CDR3 region has 14 residues.

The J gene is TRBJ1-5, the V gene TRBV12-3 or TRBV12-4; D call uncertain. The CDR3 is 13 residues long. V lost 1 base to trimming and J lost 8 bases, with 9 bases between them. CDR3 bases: TGTGCCAGCAGTTTAGGGGAGGTAAAGCCCCAGCATTTT. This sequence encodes CASSLGEVKPQHF.

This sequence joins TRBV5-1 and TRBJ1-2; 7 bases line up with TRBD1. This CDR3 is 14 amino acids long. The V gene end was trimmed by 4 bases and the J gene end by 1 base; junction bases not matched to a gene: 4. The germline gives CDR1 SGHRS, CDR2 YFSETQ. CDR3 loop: CASSRDSLNYGYTF. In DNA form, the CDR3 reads TGCGCCAGCAGCAGGGACAGTCTTAACTATGGCTACACCTTC.

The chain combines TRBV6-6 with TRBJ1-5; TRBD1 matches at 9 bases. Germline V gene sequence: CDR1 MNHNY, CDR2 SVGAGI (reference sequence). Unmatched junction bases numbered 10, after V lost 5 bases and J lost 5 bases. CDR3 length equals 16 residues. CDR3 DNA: TGTGCCAGCAGTCCGAAGGACAGGGGCAGGTATCAGCCCCAGCATTTT. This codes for CASSPKDRGRYQPQHF.

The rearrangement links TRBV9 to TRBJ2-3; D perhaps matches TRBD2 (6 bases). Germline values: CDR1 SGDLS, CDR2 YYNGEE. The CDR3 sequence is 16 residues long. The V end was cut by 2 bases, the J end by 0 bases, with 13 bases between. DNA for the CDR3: TGTGCCAGCAGCGTCGGGGGACTCTCTAGCACAGATACGCAGTATTTT. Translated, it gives CASSVGGLSSTDTQYF.

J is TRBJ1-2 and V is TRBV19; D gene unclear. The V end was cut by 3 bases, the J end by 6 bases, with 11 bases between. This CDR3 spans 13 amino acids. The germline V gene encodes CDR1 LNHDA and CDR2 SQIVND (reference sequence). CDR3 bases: TGTGCCAGTAGTATCACGGGAACTAATGGCTACACCTTC. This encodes CASSITGTNGYTF. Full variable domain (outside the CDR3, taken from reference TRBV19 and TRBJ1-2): DGGITQSPKYLFRKEGQNVTLSCEQNLNHDAMYWYRQDPGQGLRLIYYSQIVNDFQKGDIAEGYSVSREKKESFPLTVTSAQKNPTAFYLCASSITGTNGYTFGSGTRLTVV.